This TCR beta chain emerged from a study of shared clonotypes between healthy human individuals. Comment on this clone: Its specificity is unknown. Lacking the conserved final phenylalanine or tryptophan, this CDR3 likely reflects a read error. The DNA is left out, because the CDR3 cannot be placed on it with certainty; the CDR3 is given as TCRdb lists it.

Study conclusions and caveats: Approximately 5% of naive CD4 clonotypes were shared across a few donors.

The CDR3 is 15 residues long, counting both termini. Germline CDR1 is SGHAT and CDR2 is FQNNGV. Replicate sorted-subset PCRs were loaded with around 0.2 ug DNA, approximately 31,000 T cell genomes. Libraries were prepared by immunoSEQ multiplex PCR; TCRdb keeps only in-frame clonotypes and omits some of them. The sample includes 2 million to 2.5 million clones, nearly 97% of them seen just once. The sequence was collected from a man between 18 and 35 years old in good health. Sequencing input: naive CD4+ T cells sorted from blood. Subset here: CD45RA+ positively selected. This rearrangement joins TRBV11-2 to TRBJ2-3; the D call of TRBD2 is as the table states it, not checked on the DNA. CDR3 sequence reads: CASSLEGLAGSKGLC.